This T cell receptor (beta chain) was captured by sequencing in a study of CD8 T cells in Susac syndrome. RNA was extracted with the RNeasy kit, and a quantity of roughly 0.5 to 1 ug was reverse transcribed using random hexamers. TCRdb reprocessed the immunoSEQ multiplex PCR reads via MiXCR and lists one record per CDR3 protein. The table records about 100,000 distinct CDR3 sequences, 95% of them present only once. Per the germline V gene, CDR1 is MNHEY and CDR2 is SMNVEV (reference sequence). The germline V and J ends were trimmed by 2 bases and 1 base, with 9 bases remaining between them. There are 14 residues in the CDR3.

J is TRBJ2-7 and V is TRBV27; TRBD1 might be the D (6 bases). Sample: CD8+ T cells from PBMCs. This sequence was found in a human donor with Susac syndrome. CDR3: CASSLGGFSYEQYF. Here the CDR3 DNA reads TGTGCCAGCAGTTTAGGGGGCTTTTCCTACGAGCAGTACTTC.